These T cell receptor beta chains were read from a single sample in a study of cytomegalovirus exposure and HLA in healthy donors. Profiling relied on immunoSEQ multiplex PCR, and the TCRdb table lists in-frame clones only, not all of them. The table lists some 270,000 clones, 70% to 90% of them singletons. The specimen was PBMCs. The receptors stem from a young woman in good health and CMV-seronegative. The CDR3 runs from the conserved cysteine through the conserved F or W. The D gene is left open where the match is weak. Where a row states a size, it is once, few, many or the class of an expanded clone; other rows omit it.

j_call clone_size v_call d_call cdr3_nt cdr3_aa
TRBJ1-5 NA TRBV10-3 NA TGTGCCATCAGTGATAGGCGGGGGGATCAGCCCCAGCATTTT CAISDRRGDQPQHF
TRBJ1-3 NA TRBV5-5 TRBD1 TGTGCCAGCAGCTTTGGCAGGGGGCCCACGAGTGGAAACACCATATATTTT CASSFGRGPTSGNTIYF
TRBJ2-1 NA TRBV5-1 TRBD1 TGCGCCAGCAGCTTGAGGACAGGTTCCTACAATGAGCAGTTCTTC CASSLRTGSYNEQFF
TRBJ1-1 NA TRBV27 NA TGTGCCAGCAGTTTAAAACCAGGGGCAGGGACTGAAGCTTTCTTT CASSLKPGAGTEAFF
TRBJ2-4 NA TRBV9 TRBD2 TGTGCCAGCAGCCCCCGACTAGCGGGAGGTTCCAAAAACATTCAGTACTTC CASSPRLAGGSKNIQYF
TRBJ2-7 NA TRBV30 NA TGTGCCTGGAGTGTACAACTAGAGCTCGAGCAGTACTTC CAWSVQLELEQYF
TRBJ1-5 NA TRBV29-1 NA TGCAGCGTTCACGACGGGTCAAATCAGCCCCAGCATTTT CSVHDGSNQPQHF
TRBJ2-7 once TRBV7-9 NA TGTGCCAGCAGCTTAGCCAGGGCCTACGAGCAGTACTTC CASSLARAYEQYF
TRBJ2-7 NA TRBV5-1 NA TGCGCCAGCAGCGCCATGGGATCCGTCAGGGTTCCCGAGCAGTACTTC CASSAMGSVRVPEQYF
TRBJ1-1 NA TRBV7-8 TRBD1 TGTGCCAGCAGCTTAGCGCTCTGGAGGGGGCGCGGGTATACTGAAGCTTTCTTT CASSLALWRGRGYTEAFF
TRBJ2-7 NA TRBV6-5 TRBD2 TGTGCCAGCAGTTCCGGACTAGCGGGAGGAAACTACGAGCAGTACTTC CASSSGLAGGNYEQYF
TRBJ2-6 NA TRBV29-1 TRBD2 TGCAGCGCCCTGACTGCGGGGGGCTCTGGGGCCAACGTCCTGACTTTC CSALTAGGSGANVLTF
TRBJ2-1 NA TRBV10-1 NA TGCGCCAGCAGTGATTCAGTAAGTGAGCAGTTCTTC CASSDSVSEQFF
TRBJ2-5 NA TRBV10-1 TRBD2 TGCGCCAGCAGTGAGGAGGGGACCTCCGGGAGGGAGACCCAGTACTTC CASSEEGTSGRETQYF
TRBJ1-1 NA TRBV11-3 NA TGTGCCAGCAGCTTAGATCTTTTTAGGACAACTGAAGCTTTCTTT CASSLDLFRTTEAFF
TRBJ2-5 NA TRBV6-1 NA TGTGCCAGCAGTGAAACCCACCTCCCCCGGTGGCCAGGGATGGAGACCCAGTACTTC CASSETHLPRWPGMETQYF
TRBJ2-1 once TRBV2 TRBD2 TGTGCCAGCAGTGAATGGTGGGCTAGCGGGGGTCAAGGTAATGAGCAGTTCTTC CASSEWWASGGQGNEQFF
TRBJ2-7 NA TRBV7-9 NA TGTGCCAGCGGAACTACCTACGAGCAGTACTTC CASGTTYEQYF
TRBJ1-1 NA TRBV10-1 TRBD1 TGCGCCAGCAGTGGACAGGGTTGGACTGAAGCTTTCTTT CASSGQGWTEAFF
TRBJ2-1 NA TRBV25-1 TRBD2 TGTGCCAGCATTAGGACTAGCGGGGGGGCAAGGTACAATGAGCAGTTCTTC CASIRTSGGARYNEQFF
TRBJ2-5 NA TRBV10-3 TRBD1 TGTGCCATCAGTACGGACAGGGGGTTCCGCAGGGAGACCCAGTACTTC CAISTDRGFRRETQYF
TRBJ2-1 NA TRBV7-8 NA TGTGCCAGCAGCCCTAGGCTCTCCAATGAGCAGTTCTTC CASSPRLSNEQFF
TRBJ2-3 NA TRBV4-1 NA TGCGCCAGCAGCCAAGCAGGGAGGCCGGGGGATACGCAGTATTTT CASSQAGRPGDTQYF
TRBJ1-1 NA TRBV4-1 TRBD1 TGCGCCAGCAGCCCCGGACAGGGGAACACTGAAGCTTTCTTT CASSPGQGNTEAFF
TRBJ2-7 NA TRBV5-1 TRBD2 TGCGCCAGCAGCTTGATGCCTAGCGGGGGGGCCTACGAGCAGTACTTC CASSLMPSGGAYEQYF
TRBJ1-5 NA TRBV28 TRBD1 TGTGCCAGCATACTGACAGGGTTCAATCAGCCCCAGCATTTT CASILTGFNQPQHF
TRBJ2-7 NA TRBV30 TRBD2 TGTGCCTGGAGTGAACTAGCGGGGGTCGGGGAGCAGTACTTC CAWSELAGVGEQYF
TRBJ2-5 NA TRBV7-6 NA TGTGCCAGCAGCTTCATCGGAGAGACCCAGTACTTC CASSFIGETQYF
TRBJ1-2 NA TRBV28 TRBD1 TGTGCCAGCAGTTTGTATCCGGGACAGGGAAATGGCTACACCTTC CASSLYPGQGNGYTF
TRBJ2-5 once TRBV7-6 TRBD2 TGTGCCAGCAGCTCCGGGACTAGCGGCGAGACCCAGTACTTC CASSSGTSGETQYF
TRBJ2-1 NA TRBV6-5 TRBD2 TGTGCCAGCAGTTGGACTAGCGGAGCGAACAATGAGCAGTTCTTC CASSWTSGANNEQFF
TRBJ1-1 NA TRBV27 NA TGTGCCAGCGTTGGGCCGTCGACTGAAGCTTTCTTT CASVGPSTEAFF
TRBJ1-5 NA TRBV6-6 TRBD1 TGTGCCAGCAGAAAGACAGGGGAGAATCAGCCCCAGCATTTT CASRKTGENQPQHF
TRBJ2-5 NA TRBV18 NA TGTGCCAGCTCACCAGCGGTATTGGGAGAGACCCAGTACTTC CASSPAVLGETQYF
TRBJ2-7 NA TRBV7-2 TRBD1 TGTGCCAGCAGCCCCACCGGACAGGAATCCTACGAGCAGTACTTC CASSPTGQESYEQYF
TRBJ1-5 NA TRBV7-2 NA TGTGCCAGCAGCCTACCTGGGGCCAATCAGCCCCAGCATTTT CASSLPGANQPQHF
TRBJ2-1 once TRBV2 NA TGTGCCAGCAGTGGACTAGACTGGCAGTTCTTC CASSGLDWQFF
TRBJ1-1 NA TRBV2 TRBD1 TGTGCCAGCAGCGTCACAGGGGACCGAGCTTTCTTT CASSVTGDRAFF
TRBJ1-1 NA TRBV7-3 NA TGTGCCAGCAGCCAGACGGGGGGAACTGAAGCTTTCTTT CASSQTGGTEAFF
TRBJ1-2 NA TRBV7-9 NA TGTGCCAGCAGCTTAGTGACAGTTGATGGCTACACCTTC CASSLVTVDGYTF
TRBJ2-1 once TRBV6-1 TRBD2 TGTGCCAGCAGTGCTAGCGGGAGGGCCCAGAATGAGCAGTTCTTC CASSASGRAQNEQFF
TRBJ2-2 few TRBV2 TRBD1 TGTGCCAGCAGTCCCCAGACATGGACAGGCGGGGAGCTGTTTTTT CASSPQTWTGGELFF
TRBJ2-5 NA TRBV5-4 TRBD1 TGTGCCAGCAGCGACCGACAGGGGGCGGGAGAGACCCAGTACTTC CASSDRQGAGETQYF
TRBJ1-1 NA TRBV29-1 NA TGCAGCGTTGAAGTGGGGACAGAAGCTTTCTTT CSVEVGTEAFF
TRBJ1-2 NA TRBV6-5 TRBD1 TGTGCCAGCAGTCGGGACCAGGGGGACAACTATGGCTACACCTTC CASSRDQGDNYGYTF
TRBJ2-2 NA TRBV2 TRBD1 TGTGCCAGCAGTGAAGCTCCGGACAGGGAGTACGGGACCGGGGAGCTGTTTTTT CASSEAPDREYGTGELFF
TRBJ1-5 NA TRBV7-6 TRBD1 TGTGCCAGCAGCTTGACAGGGGTTAGCAATCAGCCCCAGCATTTT CASSLTGVSNQPQHF
TRBJ1-5 NA TRBV4-3 TRBD1 TGCGCCAGCAGAATGGACAGGTCGGACATTCAGCCCCAGCATTTT CASRMDRSDIQPQHF
TRBJ2-3 NA TRBV10-3 TRBD2 TGTGCCATCAGTGAGAGTAGCGGGGGGGGCACAGATACGCAGTATTTT CAISESSGGGTDTQYF
TRBJ2-7 NA TRBV19 NA TGTGCCAGTAGTATATATACAGGAAGCTACGAGCAGTACTTC CASSIYTGSYEQYF
TRBJ1-1 once TRBV6-4 NA TGTGCCAGCAGTCAGGGGTTGAACACTGAAGCTTTCTTT CASSQGLNTEAFF
TRBJ2-1 NA TRBV5-1 TRBD2 TGCGCCAGCAGCCGAGAAGGGACTAGCGGGGGGAATGAGCAGTTCTTC CASSREGTSGGNEQFF
TRBJ1-1 once TRBV20-1 NA TGCAGTGCTCTTGACCAGGCTGAAGCTTTCTTT CSALDQAEAFF
TRBJ1-2 NA TRBV19 NA TGTGCCAGCTTGGGATCAGGGGCTGCACGGGGCTACACCTTC CASLGSGAARGYTF
TRBJ1-1 NA TRBV30 TRBD1 TGTGCCTGGAGTAATCCGGGACAGGGGATGAACACTGAAGCTTTCTTT CAWSNPGQGMNTEAFF
TRBJ2-5 NA TRBV30 NA TGTGCCTGGAGTGGTCTGGAGTACCAAGAGACCCAGTACTTC CAWSGLEYQETQYF
TRBJ1-2 once TRBV29-1 NA TGCAGCGTCACCGCAGGGGAGTTGGACTATGGCTACACCTTC CSVTAGELDYGYTF